This TCR beta chain was sequenced during a study of cytomegalovirus exposure and HLA in healthy donors. Findings and caveats of the study: A later analysis found TCR association rates differed by HLA locus, highest for DRB1 and lowest for HLA-C.

In the PCR, 60 Vbeta and 13 Jbeta primers were used. The repertoire was sequenced with immunoSEQ multiplex PCR; TCRdb's copy has only in-frame clones and lacks some. Among about 140,000 clones listed, roughly 65% were seen once. Regarding this clone: The antigen remains unidentified.

The germline CDR1 and CDR2 sequences are SGHRS and YFSETQ. The CDR3 sequence is 13 residues long. V lost 10 bases to trimming and J lost 0 bases, with 11 bases between them. This chain uses TRBV5-1 with TRBJ2-1; a possible D gene is TRBD2 (7 bases). The TCR originated in a woman younger than 45 in good health and CMV-seronegative. The sample was PBMCs. Here the CDR3 DNA reads TGCGCCTCAGGGGAGGGCTCCTACAATGAGCAGTTCTTC. As protein: CASGEGSYNEQFF.